The 8 T cell receptor beta chains given below trace back to one sample, sequenced in a study of Graves' ophthalmopathy and Graves' hyperthyroidism. RNA served as the template for amplifying TCR beta CDR3 regions. HTBI primers were used in a first-round RT-PCR, which preceded a second-round multiplex PCR. Via MiXCR, TCRdb re-called the multiplex PCR reads, giving one row per CDR3 protein. This sample has over 150,000 distinct CDR3 sequences, with over 35% found just once. The source material was peripheral blood. The receptors shown here come from a middle-aged woman with Graves' ophthalmopathy.

This clonotype has at least ten counts. In nucleotides, the CDR3 is TGCGCCAGCAGCTTGTATGCATTACGGGACAGACATATGAACACTGAAGCTTTCTTT. This gives the protein CASSLYALRDRHMNTEAFF. The gene calls are TRBV5-1 and TRBJ1-1, with 7 bases that match TRBD1. Germline values: CDR1 SGHRS, CDR2 YFSETQ. The CDR3 has 19 residues. With 1 base clipped from V and 0 bases from J, the junction kept 15 bases outside the gene matches.

Ten or more counts support this clonotype. The J gene is TRBJ2-5, the V gene TRBV30, with 11 bases aligning to TRBD2. CDR1 GTSNPN and CDR2 SVGIG come from the germline V gene (reference sequence). The CDR3 has 16 amino acids. The junction had 13 bases not matched to a gene; V was cut back by 5 bases and J by 5 bases. The CDR3 spells CAWQLRRTSGLETQYF. As DNA, the CDR3 is TGTGCCTGGCAATTAAGAAGGACTAGCGGGCTGGAGACCCAGTACTTC.

This clonotype was counted a few times. Here the CDR3 reads CASRPGGVQETQYF. Here the CDR3 DNA reads TGTGCCAGCAGACCAGGGGGTGTTCAAGAGACCCAGTACTTC. The genes are TRBV6-1 and TRBJ2-5; 7 bases fit TRBD1. Germline CDR1 MNHNS, CDR2 SASEGT. The V gene end was trimmed by 6 bases and the J gene end by 2 bases; junction bases not matched to a gene: 6. CDR3 length equals 14 residues.

The chain recombines TRBV7-2 with TRBJ1-6, with D perhaps matching TRBD1 (6 bases). Trimming cost V 5 bases and J 7 bases, with 15 bases left between them. Germline CDR1 SGHTA, CDR2 FQGNSA. The CDR3 runs to 15 residues. CDR3 sequence reads: CASSPFWTENSPLHF. Written as DNA, the CDR3 is TGTGCCAGCAGCCCCTTTTGGACAGAGAATTCACCCCTCCACTTT.

This clonotype was observed at least ten times. This sequence joins TRBV6-2 or TRBV6-3 and TRBJ1-1; D is unclear. This CDR3 spans 13 amino acids. V lost 4 bases to trimming and J lost 5 bases, with 11 bases between them. Germline V gene data show CDR1 as MNHEY and CDR2 as SVGEGT. The CDR3 sequence is CASSSRRWTEAFF. Here the CDR3 DNA reads TGTGCCAGCAGTTCCCGACGTTGGACTGAAGCTTTCTTT.

This clonotype came up many times. This chain connects TRBV15 to TRBJ1-2, with D uncertain. Trimming stripped 0 bases from V and 0 bases from J, with 8 bases between. CDR1 is LNHNV and CDR2 is YYDKDF in the germline V gene (reference sequence). The CDR3 has 15 amino acids. The DNA of the CDR3 is TGTGCCACCAGCAGAGATCCGGGCTCTAACTATGGCTACACCTTC. This codes for CATSRDPGSNYGYTF.

The chain recombines TRBV6-1 with TRBJ2-7, with 7 bases aligning to TRBD2. The V segment lost 6 bases and the J segment 3 bases; nucleotides outside the gene matches: 11. The CDR3 contains 15 residues. Germline assignment: CDR1 MNHNS and CDR2 SASEGT. The CDR3 region is CASRSTGGGVYEQYF. The CDR3 DNA sequence: TGTGCCAGCAGATCCACAGGTGGGGGGGTCTACGAGCAGTACTTC.

This clonotype has a count of ten or more. The V gene is TRBV6-2 or TRBV6-3, the J gene TRBJ2-6, with D hard to call. Between the trimmed V and J ends, which lost 4 bases and 4 bases, there was a span of 8 bases. This CDR3 is 14 amino acids long. Germline V lookup: CDR1 MNHEY, CDR2 SVGEGT. The CDR3 sequence: CASSLFVGANVLTF. The CDR3 nucleotides read TGTGCCAGCAGTTTGTTCGTGGGGGCCAACGTCCTGACTTTC.